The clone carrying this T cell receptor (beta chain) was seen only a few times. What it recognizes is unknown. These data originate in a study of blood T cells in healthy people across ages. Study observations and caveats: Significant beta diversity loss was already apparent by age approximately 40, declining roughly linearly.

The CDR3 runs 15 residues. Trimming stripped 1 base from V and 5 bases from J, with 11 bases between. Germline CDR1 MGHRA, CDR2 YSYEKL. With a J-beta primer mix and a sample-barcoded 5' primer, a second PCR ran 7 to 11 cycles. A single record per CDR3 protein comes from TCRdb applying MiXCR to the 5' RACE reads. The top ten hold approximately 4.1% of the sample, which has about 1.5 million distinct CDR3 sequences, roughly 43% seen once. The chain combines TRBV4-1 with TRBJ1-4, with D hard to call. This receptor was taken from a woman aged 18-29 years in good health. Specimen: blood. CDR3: CASSQVPGSNEKLFF. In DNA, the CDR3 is TGCGCCAGCAGCCAAGTTCCGGGTTCGAATGAAAAACTGTTTTTT.